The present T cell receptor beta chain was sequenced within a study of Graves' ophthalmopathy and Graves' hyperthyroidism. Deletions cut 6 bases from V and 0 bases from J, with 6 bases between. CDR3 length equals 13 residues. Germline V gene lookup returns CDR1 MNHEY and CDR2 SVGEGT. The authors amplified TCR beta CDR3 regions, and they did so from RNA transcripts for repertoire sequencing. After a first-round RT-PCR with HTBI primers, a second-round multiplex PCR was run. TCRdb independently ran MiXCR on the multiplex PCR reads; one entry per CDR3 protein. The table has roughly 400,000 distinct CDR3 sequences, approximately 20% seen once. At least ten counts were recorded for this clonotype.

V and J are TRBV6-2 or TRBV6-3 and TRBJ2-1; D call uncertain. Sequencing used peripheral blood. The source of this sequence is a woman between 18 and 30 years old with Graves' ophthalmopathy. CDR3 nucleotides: TGTGCCAGCAGCCGGTCCTCCTACAATGAGCAGTTCTTC. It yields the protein CASSRSSYNEQFF.